This TCR beta chain came from a study of T cell repertoires in cytomegalovirus infection. Findings and caveats of the study: The ex vivo response showed dominance by HLA-C-restricted CMV-specific TCR beta clonotypes.

In its sample, this clonotype was seen a few times. What it recognizes is unknown. The CDR3 is 13 residues long. V lost 3 bases to trimming and J lost 6 bases, with 11 bases between them. TCRdb ran MiXCR on the reads and lists one entry per CDR3 protein. The sample has approximately 590,000 distinct CDR3 sequences; approximately 40% are singletons. The genes are TRBV12-3 or TRBV12-4 and TRBJ1-2; no clear D gene. The origin of this receptor is a human donor in good health (CMV status not recorded). Some clones in this sample may be carry-over from other donors' samples. This material consisted of cultured PBMCs, taken from culture after CMV antigen stimulation. CDR3 nucleotides: TGTGCCAGCAGTTTCGGTTCAGGAGATGGCTACACCTTC. Protein sequence: CASSFGSGDGYTF.